This T cell receptor beta chain was sequenced during a study of cytomegalovirus exposure and HLA in healthy donors. In the study overall: Of some 400 genotyped donors, 80% to 85% grouped in the Caucasian-associated ancestry cluster.

This CDR3 contains 14 residues. V gave up 5 bases and J gave up 8 bases; unmatched junction bases: 8. CDR1 is WNHNN, CDR2 SYGVQD, per germline (reference sequence). All the people who gave samples were healthy bone marrow donors. The PCR employed 60 Vbeta primers together with 13 Jbeta primers. Sequenced by immunoSEQ multiplex PCR; TCRdb stores in-frame clones only, minus some. The sample records about 170,000 clones, roughly 71% being singletons. This chain links TRBV10-1 with TRBJ2-1; 8 nucleotides line up with TRBD2. The sample comprised PBMCs. The sequence was collected from a girl under 18 in good health and CMV-seronegative. The CDR3 DNA follows: TGCGCCAGCAGTAACCGCGGGGGGTCCGATGAGCAGTTCTTC. Translating it yields CASSNRGGSDEQFF.